The present TCR beta chain was sequenced within a study of Ad26.COV2.S vaccination and SARS-CoV-2 variants. Study-wide background: Donor was in the COV1001 Ad26.COV2.S trial arm.

Remarks on this clone: Its antigen is not identified.

Whole-study findings and limits: Vaccine recipients showed a spike-specific TCR breadth that was higher than in placebo recipients.

Assay used: immunoSEQ multiplex PCR; TCRdb lists only in-frame clones, some missing. The sample contains some 480,000 clones, around 90% of which appear only once. Regarding treatment: roughly 19 received Ad26.COV2.S at low or high dose, single or two shots; 5 received placebo; per-sample allocation not given. All samples were drawn on day 63, counting from the first vaccine or placebo injection. This CDR3 comprises 16 residues. V lost 4 bases to trimming and J lost 3 bases, with 16 bases between them. Germline V CDR1 and CDR2: LGHDT, YNNKEL (reference sequence). This receptor was obtained from a person between 18 and 59 years old who received the Ad26.COV2.S COVID-19 vaccine or a placebo. The chain uses TRBV3-1 (or the pseudogene TRBV3-2) and TRBJ1-3; D not certain. The sequencing used peripheral blood, collected in a trial of Ad26.COV2.S vaccine versus placebo. CDR3 loop: CASSRDVSGVGNTIYF. The DNA for the CDR3 is TGTGCCAGCAGCCGAGACGTTTCAGGAGTTGGAAACACCATATATTTT.